This T cell receptor (beta chain) appears in the sequencing data of a study of cytomegalovirus exposure and HLA in healthy donors. V was pared by 2 bases and J by 0 bases, with 8 bases between. This CDR3 has 15 residues. CDR1 and CDR2 from the germline V gene are MDHEN and SYDVKM. This clone came up a few times. The assay was immunoSEQ multiplex PCR, and TCRdb's table has in-frame clones only and misses some. The sample includes tens of thousands of clones, about 94% of them seen just once. This receptor was obtained from a man in his late teens or twenties in good health and CMV-seronegative. Sequences were obtained from PBMCs. The V gene is TRBV28, the J gene TRBJ1-5; weak D call: TRBD1 (5 bases). The chain's CDR3 is CASSLEGVSNQPQHF. CDR3 nucleotide sequence: TGTGCCAGCAGTTTAGAAGGGGTTAGCAATCAGCCCCAGCATTTT.